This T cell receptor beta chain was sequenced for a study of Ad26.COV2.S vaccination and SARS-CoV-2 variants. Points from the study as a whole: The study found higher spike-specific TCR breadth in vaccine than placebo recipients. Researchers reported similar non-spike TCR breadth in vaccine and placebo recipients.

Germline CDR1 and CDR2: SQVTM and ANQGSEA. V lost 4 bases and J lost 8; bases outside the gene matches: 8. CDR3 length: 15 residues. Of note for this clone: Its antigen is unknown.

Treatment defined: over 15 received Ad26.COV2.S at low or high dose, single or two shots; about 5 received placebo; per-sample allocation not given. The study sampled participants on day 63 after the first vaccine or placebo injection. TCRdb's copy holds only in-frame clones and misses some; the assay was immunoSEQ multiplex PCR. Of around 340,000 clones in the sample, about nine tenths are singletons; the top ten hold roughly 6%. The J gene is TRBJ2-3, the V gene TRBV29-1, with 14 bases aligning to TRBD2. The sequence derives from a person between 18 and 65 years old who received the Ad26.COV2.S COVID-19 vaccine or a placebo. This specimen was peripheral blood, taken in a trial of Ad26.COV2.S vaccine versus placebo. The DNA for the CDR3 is TGCAGCGTTGTTCCGGGACTAGCGGGAGCGGGTACGCAGTATTTT. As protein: CSVVPGLAGAGTQYF.